This T cell receptor beta chain was captured in a study of control samples from healthy donors and cancer patients. Here immunoSEQ multiplex PCR was the method, and the copy in TCRdb shows in-frame clones only, minus some. The sample totals under 200,000 clones. Germline CDR1 reads KGHDR; CDR2 reads SFDVKD. The V and J ends lost 7 bases and 7 bases respectively, with 25 bases between them. This CDR3 contains 17 residues. Source material: blood. The TCR originated in a woman in her twenties or thirties in good health. The chain has TRBV24-1 and TRBJ2-1; possibly TRBD2 for D (7 bases). This chain's CDR3 is CATSPTQGGVLYNEQFF. CDR3 bases: TGTGCCACCAGCCCGACCCAAGGGGGGGTACTGTATAATGAGCAGTTCTTC.